These T cell receptor beta chains were read from a single sample in a study of glioma-infiltrating T cells after dendritic cell vaccination. Sequencing used immunoSEQ multiplex PCR; TCRdb keeps in-frame clones, though not all of them. The sample yields about 82,000 clones, roughly 89% seen once. This specimen consisted of blood, obtained before dendritic cell vaccination. The source is a human donor with glioblastoma. Each CDR3 is given with its conserved first and last residue. The order of the fields is clone size, D gene, V gene, J gene, CDR3 DNA, CDR3 protein. D genes are given only for firm matches. Not all rows give a size; the values are once, few, many and, for expanded clones, a class.

few	TRBD1	TRBV6-5	TRBJ1-2	TGTGCCAGCAGTTACCGCCCGGGACAGGGGAATGGCTACACCTTC	CASSYRPGQGNGYTF
NA	TRBD2	TRBV9	TRBJ2-3	TGTGCCAGCAGCTATACTAGCGGGGGCACAGATACGCAGTATTTT	CASSYTSGGTDTQYF
once	TRBD1	TRBV10-1	TRBJ2-7	TGCGCCAGCAGTGAAGGGACAGGGTACTCCTACGAGCAGTACTTC	CASSEGTGYSYEQYF
NA	NA	TRBV5-5	TRBJ2-1	TGTGCCAGCAGCTTGGACTTGGGCGAGTACAATGAGCAGTTCTTC	CASSLDLGEYNEQFF
few	TRBD2	TRBV6-5	TRBJ2-1	TGTGCCAGCAGTCGTCGGGCTAGCGGGGGGAATGAGCAGTTCTTC	CASSRRASGGNEQFF
once	TRBD1	TRBV2	TRBJ2-1	TGTGCCAGCAGGAGCACAGGGGGCGCGGATGAGCAGTTCTTC	CASRSTGGADEQFF
NA	NA	TRBV20-1	TRBJ2-7	TGCAGTGCTAGATTTAACTACGAGCAGTACTTC	CSARFNYEQYF
NA	NA	TRBV6-1	TRBJ1-1	TGTGCCAGCAGTGAACAGGGAATGGATACTGAAGCTTTCTTT	CASSEQGMDTEAFF
NA	TRBD1	TRBV9	TRBJ2-1	TGTGCCAGCAGCCCCGGGACAGATTCGCAGTTCTTC	CASSPGTDSQFF
NA	NA	TRBV7-2	TRBJ2-5	TGTGCCAGCAGCTTTCGGCAGGCAGTTCAAGAGACCCAGTACTTC	CASSFRQAVQETQYF
NA	TRBD2	TRBV6-1	TRBJ2-1	TGTGCCAGCAGTGAAACTAGCGGGGGGTACAATGAGCAGTTCTTC	CASSETSGGYNEQFF
NA	TRBD1	TRBV2	TRBJ1-1	TGTGCCAGCAGGGAACAGACAGGGGTGTTAACTGAAGCTTTCTTT	CASREQTGVLTEAFF
NA	NA	TRBV9	TRBJ2-3	TGTGCCAGCAGCCCACAGGTTACCGATACGCAGTATTTT	CASSPQVTDTQYF
few	TRBD1	TRBV14	TRBJ1-2	TGTGCCAGCAGCTCTCACAGGGGTGCTAACTATGGCTACACCTTC	CASSSHRGANYGYTF
NA	NA	TRBV6-5	TRBJ2-1	TGTGCCAGCAGTCCCTCAGCAGGGGATCAGTTCTTC	CASSPSAGDQFF
NA	NA	TRBV30	TRBJ1-3	TGTGCCTGGAGAGGCGGCAGGGCTGGAAACACCATATATTTT	CAWRGGRAGNTIYF
NA	TRBD2	TRBV5-1	TRBJ2-3	TGCGCCAGCAGCTTACTAGCGGGGGGGCGATATACGCAGTATTTT	CASSLLAGGRYTQYF
NA	NA	TRBV4-2	TRBJ1-2	TGTGCCAGCAGCCAAGTTAGGCCTGAGGGTGGCTACACCTTC	CASSQVRPEGGYTF
NA	TRBD2	TRBV9	TRBJ2-2	TGTGCCAGCAGCGTAGCTACTAGCGGGGGATTCACCGGGGAGCTGTTTTTT	CASSVATSGGFTGELFF
NA	TRBD2	TRBV30	TRBJ2-1	TGTGCCTGGATCCCCCTAGCGGGGGATTACAATGAGCAGTTCTTC	CAWIPLAGDYNEQFF
NA	TRBD1	TRBV6-9	TRBJ1-2	TGTGCCAGCAGAAACAGGGGGCGCAGCTGTGGCTACACCTTC	CASRNRGRSCGYTF
NA	NA	TRBV10-3	TRBJ2-3	TGTGCCATCAGTGGACAGAGAGGCACAGATACGCAGTATTTT	CAISGQRGTDTQYF
NA	NA	TRBV5-1	TRBJ1-2	TGCGCCAGCAGCCCCCTAGCCACATCTAACTATGGCTACACCTTC	CASSPLATSNYGYTF
few	NA	TRBV10-1	TRBJ2-7	TGCGCCAGCAGTGCGTCCAGCTCCTACGAGCAGTACTTC	CASSASSSYEQYF
NA	NA	TRBV4-1	TRBJ2-2	TGCGCCAGCAGCCAAGAGGAGCGAGTGACGGGAACCGGGGAGCTGTTTTTT	CASSQEERVTGTGELFF
NA	TRBD2	TRBV4-1	TRBJ2-5	TGCGCCAGCAGCCAAGAACGCGGGGGGCCGGAGACCCAGTACTTC	CASSQERGGPETQYF
NA	NA	TRBV18	TRBJ1-2	TGTGCCAGCTCACCGTCGCGCGATACAGGGTGGGGCTACACCTTC	CASSPSRDTGWGYTF
NA	NA	TRBV6-5	TRBJ1-4	TGTGCCAGCAGTCAGGGACATGGGGGTGAAAAACTGTTTTTT	CASSQGHGGEKLFF
NA	TRBD1	TRBV7-2	TRBJ2-2	TGTGCCAGCAGCACGGGACAGGGGAGTACCGGGGAGCTGTTTTTT	CASSTGQGSTGELFF
few	NA	TRBV6-1	TRBJ1-1	TGTGCCAGCAGGTATCACACTGAAGCTTTCTTT	CASRYHTEAFF
NA	NA	TRBV5-5	TRBJ2-3	TGTGCCAGCAGCTTGGGTGCGGGGCGCTCCGGGAGCACAGATACGCAGTATTTT	CASSLGAGRSGSTDTQYF
few	NA	TRBV6-1	TRBJ2-6	TGTGCCAGCAGCCCAACAGAAACTGGGGCCAACGTCCTGACTTTC	CASSPTETGANVLTF
NA	TRBD1	TRBV5-6	TRBJ2-3	TGTGCCAGCAGGCTGAGACAGGGGAGGAAAGATACGCAGTATTTT	CASRLRQGRKDTQYF
NA	TRBD1	TRBV28	TRBJ1-3	TGTGCCAGCAGTTCCGGACAGGGCGTTGACACCATATATTTT	CASSSGQGVDTIYF
NA	NA	TRBV19	TRBJ2-1	TGTGCCAGTAGCGGTACAGGCCCGAGCTCCTACAATGAGCAGTTCTTC	CASSGTGPSSYNEQFF
few	TRBD2	TRBV2	TRBJ2-1	TGTGCCAGCAGAACAGGACTAGCGGAAGATGAGCAGTTCTTC	CASRTGLAEDEQFF
NA	TRBD1	TRBV7-2	TRBJ2-2	TGTGCCAGCAGCATGATGGACAGGGGCTACACCGGGGAGCTGTTTTTT	CASSMMDRGYTGELFF
NA	TRBD1	TRBV6-1	TRBJ1-2	TGTGCCAGCAGTCCGGACAGGGGAAGCTCTGGCTACACCTTC	CASSPDRGSSGYTF
NA	NA	TRBV11-3	TRBJ2-2	TGTGCCAGCAGCCTAATGGGGGGTAGGAACACCGGGGAGCTGTTCTTT	CASSLMGGRNTGELFF
NA	TRBD1	TRBV2	TRBJ1-1	TGTGCCAGCAGCCGGACAGGGGGAACTGAAGCTTTCTTT	CASSRTGGTEAFF
NA	NA	TRBV12-5	TRBJ1-1	TGTGCTAGTGGTTTTCAGGGATTGGCTGAAGCTTTCTTT	CASGFQGLAEAFF